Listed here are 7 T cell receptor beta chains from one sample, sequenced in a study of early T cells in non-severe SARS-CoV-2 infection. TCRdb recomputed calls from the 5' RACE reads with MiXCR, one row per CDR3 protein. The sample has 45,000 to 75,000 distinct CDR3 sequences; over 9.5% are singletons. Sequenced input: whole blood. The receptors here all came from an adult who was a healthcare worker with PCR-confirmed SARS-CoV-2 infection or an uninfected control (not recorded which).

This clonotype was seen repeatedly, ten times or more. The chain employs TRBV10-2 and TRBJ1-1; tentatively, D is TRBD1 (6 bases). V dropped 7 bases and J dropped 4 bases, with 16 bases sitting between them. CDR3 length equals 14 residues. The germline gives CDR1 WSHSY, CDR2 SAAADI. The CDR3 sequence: CASTVGGGSTEAFF. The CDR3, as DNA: TGCGCCAGCACCGTTGGGGGCGGGAGCACTGAAGCTTTCTTT.

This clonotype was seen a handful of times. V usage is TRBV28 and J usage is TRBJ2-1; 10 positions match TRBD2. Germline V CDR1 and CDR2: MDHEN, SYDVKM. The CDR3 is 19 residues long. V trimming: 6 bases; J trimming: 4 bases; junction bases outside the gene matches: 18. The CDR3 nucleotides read TGTGCCAGCAGAACTCGGACGGGGGCGGTTAGCGGGAGGTACAATGAGCAGTTCTTC. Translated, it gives CASRTRTGAVSGRYNEQFF.

The CDR3, as DNA: TGTGCCAGCAGTGTTCAGAAACATGAAAAACTGTTTTTT. The encoded protein is CASSVQKHEKLFF. The chain couples TRBV2 to TRBJ1-4, with D unclear. Germline V gives CDR1 SNHLY, CDR2 FYNNEI. The V and J ends lost 4 bases and 6 bases respectively, with 9 bases between them. There are 13 residues in the CDR3. Combining the CDR3 with reference TRBV2 and TRBJ1-4 gives the whole variable domain EPEVTQTPSHQVTQMGQEVILRCVPISNHLYFYWYRQILGQKVEFLVSFYNNEISEKSEIFDDQFSVERPDGSNFTLKIRSTKLEDSAMYFCASSVQKHEKLFFGSGTQLSVL.

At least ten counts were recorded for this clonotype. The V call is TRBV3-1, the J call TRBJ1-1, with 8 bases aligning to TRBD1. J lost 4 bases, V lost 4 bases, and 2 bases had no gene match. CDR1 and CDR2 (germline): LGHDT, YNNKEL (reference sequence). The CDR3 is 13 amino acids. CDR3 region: CASSPDRATEAFF. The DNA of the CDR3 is TGTGCCAGCAGCCCGGACAGGGCCACTGAAGCTTTCTTT.

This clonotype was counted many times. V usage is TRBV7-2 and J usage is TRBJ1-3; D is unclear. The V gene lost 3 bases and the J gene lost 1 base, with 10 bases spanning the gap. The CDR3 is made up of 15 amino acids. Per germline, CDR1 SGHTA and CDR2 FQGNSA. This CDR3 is CASSFLRGSGNTIYF. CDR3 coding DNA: TGTGCCAGCAGCTTTTTACGGGGATCTGGAAACACCATATATTTT.

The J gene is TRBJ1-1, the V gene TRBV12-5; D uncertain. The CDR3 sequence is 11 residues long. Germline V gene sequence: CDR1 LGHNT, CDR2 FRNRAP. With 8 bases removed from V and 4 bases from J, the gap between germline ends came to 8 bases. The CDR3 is CASLGSTEAFF. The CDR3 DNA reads TGTGCTAGTCTGGGCAGCACTGAAGCTTTCTTT.

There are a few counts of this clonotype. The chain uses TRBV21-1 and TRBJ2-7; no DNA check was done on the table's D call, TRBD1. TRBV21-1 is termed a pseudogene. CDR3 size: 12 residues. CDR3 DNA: TGTGCCAGCAGCACGCACAGGGACGAGCAGTACTTC. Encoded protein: CASSTHRDEQYF.